This TCR beta chain is from a study of identical twins. Whole-study findings and limits: The analysis was cross-sectional rather than longitudinal within donors.

The table lists this clonotype with many counts. What it binds is not known. CDR3 length: 17 amino acids. Germline V lookup: CDR1 SGHRS, CDR2 YFSETQ. The trim removed 4 bases at V and 1 base at J, leaving 7 bases unmatched. TCRdb called the 5' RACE reads again in MiXCR, with one record for every CDR3 protein. Of 250,000 or so distinct CDR3 sequences listed, roughly 7% are singletons. This sample was also put to use in a study of yellow fever vaccine responses in identical twins. That work adds: Twins' T cell vaccine responses reportedly looked partly convergent, partly personalized.

The TCR was taken from a woman between 18 and 29 years old in good health. The chain links TRBV5-1 to TRBJ1-5; 11 nucleotides align to TRBD1. Sequencing was carried out using memory (CD45RO+) T cells sorted from blood. CDR3 residues: CASSAGQGALSNQPQHF. The CDR3 nucleotides are TGCGCCAGCAGCGCCGGACAGGGGGCTTTAAGCAATCAGCCCCAGCATTTT.